This TCR beta chain was identified during a study of cytomegalovirus exposure and HLA in healthy donors. Study-level findings and limits: Later on, an analysis found that several of the most significant clusters appeared to be linked to common viral pathogens, which included parvovirus B19.

Concerning this clone itself: Its specificity is unknown.

The primer mix had 60 Vbeta and 13 Jbeta primers. Sequencing used immunoSEQ multiplex PCR; TCRdb keeps in-frame clones, though not all of them. The sample includes about 200,000 clones. From germline, CDR1 is LNHDA and CDR2 SQIVND (reference sequence). The V gene lost 4 bases and the J gene lost 1 base, with 11 bases spanning the gap. CDR3 size: 15 residues. The receptor was isolated from a woman under 40 in good health and CMV-seropositive. Sequencing was performed on PBMCs. The rearrangement joins TRBV19 to TRBJ1-5; D not certain. The CDR3 bases are TGTGCCAGTAGTAATAATGGGCAGAGCAATCAGCCCCAGCATTTT. Translating it yields CASSNNGQSNQPQHF.